The sequence of this TCR beta chain was determined in a study of human T cells and chemical hapten exposure. Looking at the study overall: The study enrolled mostly female patients with alopecia areata, totalis or universalis. Across samples, TCR yields varied, mostly owing to small differences in pooled library volumes.

The CDR3 has 14 residues. Trimming removed 0 bases from V and 7 bases from J, with 10 bases in between. Germline V lookup: CDR1 LGHDT, CDR2 YNNKEL (reference sequence). Indicated time point: patch test 2, 6 weeks after DPC sensitization. Documented treatment: therapeutic diphenylcyclopropenone sensitization with weekly scalp DPC. Participating donors were patients with alopecia, aged 18 to 70 years, considered appropriate candidates for DPC. The authors' total RNA extraction used unfractionated whole blood. Each CDR3 protein gets one entry after TCRdb re-called the RACE reads with MiXCR. The repertoire consists of 65,000 to 90,000 distinct CDR3 sequences, with 5% to 8.5% occurring once and the leading ten covering approximately 1.2%.

The rearrangement uses TRBV3-1 and TRBJ1-5; D is unclear. The receptor comes from a woman in her 30s with alopecia areata. Some clones in this sample may be carry-over from other donors' samples. This specimen consisted of whole blood, obtained in connection with sensitization to the hapten diphenylcyclopropenone (DPC). The CDR3 reads CASSQDLGVQPQHF. As DNA, the CDR3 is TGTGCCAGCAGCCAAGATTTGGGAGTCCAGCCCCAGCATTTT.